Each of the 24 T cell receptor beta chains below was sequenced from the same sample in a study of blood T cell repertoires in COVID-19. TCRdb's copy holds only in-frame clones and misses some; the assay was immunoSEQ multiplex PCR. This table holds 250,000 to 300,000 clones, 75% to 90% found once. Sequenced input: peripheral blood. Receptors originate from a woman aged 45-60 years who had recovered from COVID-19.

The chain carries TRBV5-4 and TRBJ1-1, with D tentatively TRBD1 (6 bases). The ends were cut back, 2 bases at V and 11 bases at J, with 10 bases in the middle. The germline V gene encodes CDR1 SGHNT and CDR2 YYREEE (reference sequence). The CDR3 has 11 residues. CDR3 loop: CASSLGTSAFF. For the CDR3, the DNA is TGTGCCAGCAGCTTAGGGACAAGTGCTTTCTTT.

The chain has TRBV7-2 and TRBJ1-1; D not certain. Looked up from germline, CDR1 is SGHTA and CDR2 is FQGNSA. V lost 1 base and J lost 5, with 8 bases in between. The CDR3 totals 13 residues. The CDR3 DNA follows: TGTGCCAGCAGCTTAGAGGAGGAAACTGAAGCTTTCTTT. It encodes CASSLEEETEAFF.

The CDR3 DNA follows: TGTGCCAGCAGCTCAGGACTAGCGGGGCAAGAGACCCAGTACTTC. The encoded protein is CASSSGLAGQETQYF. V is TRBV7-9 and J is TRBJ2-5; 12 bases map to TRBD2. The CDR3 consists of 15 residues. V was clipped by 4 bases and J by 2 bases; unmatched bases: 2. Germline CDR1 SEHNR, CDR2 FQNEAQ (reference sequence).

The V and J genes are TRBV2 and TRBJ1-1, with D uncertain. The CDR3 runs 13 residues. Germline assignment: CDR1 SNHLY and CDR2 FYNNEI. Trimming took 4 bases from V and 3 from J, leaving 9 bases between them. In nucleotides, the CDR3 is TGTGCCAGCAGTGTACTCTCGCACACTGAAGCTTTCTTT. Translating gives CASSVLSHTEAFF.

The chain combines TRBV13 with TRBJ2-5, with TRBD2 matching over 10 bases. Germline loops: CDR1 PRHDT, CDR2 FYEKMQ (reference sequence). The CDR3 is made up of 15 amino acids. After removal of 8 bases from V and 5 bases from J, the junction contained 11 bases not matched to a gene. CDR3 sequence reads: CASGLGSGGAETQYF. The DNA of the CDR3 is TGTGCCAGCGGACTGGGGAGCGGGGGGGCGGAGACCCAGTACTTC. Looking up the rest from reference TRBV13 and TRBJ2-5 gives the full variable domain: AAGVIQSPRHLIKEKRETATLKCYPIPRHDTVYWYQQGPGQDPQFLISFYEKMQSDKGSIPDRFSAQQFSDYHSELNMSSLELGDSALYFCASGLGSGGAETQYFGPGTRLLVL.

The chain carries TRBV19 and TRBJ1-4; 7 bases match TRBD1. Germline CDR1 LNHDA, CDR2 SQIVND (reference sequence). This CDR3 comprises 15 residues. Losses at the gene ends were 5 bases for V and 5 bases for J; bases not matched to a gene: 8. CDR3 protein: CASSGRGRGNEKLFF. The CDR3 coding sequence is TGTGCCAGTAGTGGTAGGGGGCGCGGGAATGAAAAACTGTTTTTT.

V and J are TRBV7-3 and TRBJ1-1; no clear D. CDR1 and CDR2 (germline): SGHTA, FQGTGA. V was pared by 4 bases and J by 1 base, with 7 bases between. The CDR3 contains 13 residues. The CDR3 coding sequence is TGTGCCAGCAGCTCCCAGGCGAACACTGAAGCTTTCTTT. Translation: CASSSQANTEAFF.

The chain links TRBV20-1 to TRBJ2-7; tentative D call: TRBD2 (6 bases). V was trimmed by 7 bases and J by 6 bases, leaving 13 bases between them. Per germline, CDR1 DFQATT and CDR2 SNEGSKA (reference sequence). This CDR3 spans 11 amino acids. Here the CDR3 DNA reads TGCAGTGTTGCGGGACCTGCCGAGCAGTACTTC. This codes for CSVAGPAEQYF.

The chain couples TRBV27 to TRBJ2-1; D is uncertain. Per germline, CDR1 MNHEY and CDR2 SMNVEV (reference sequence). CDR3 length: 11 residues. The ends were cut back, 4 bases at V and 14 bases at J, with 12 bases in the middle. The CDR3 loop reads CASSSTGYEFF. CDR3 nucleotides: TGTGCCAGCAGTTCAACCGGGTACGAGTTCTTC.

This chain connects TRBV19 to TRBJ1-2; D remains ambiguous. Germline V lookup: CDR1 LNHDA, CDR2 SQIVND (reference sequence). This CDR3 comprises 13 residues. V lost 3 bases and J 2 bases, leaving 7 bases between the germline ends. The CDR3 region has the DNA TGTGCCAGTAGTATGAGGTTCAACTATGGCTACACCTTC. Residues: CASSMRFNYGYTF.

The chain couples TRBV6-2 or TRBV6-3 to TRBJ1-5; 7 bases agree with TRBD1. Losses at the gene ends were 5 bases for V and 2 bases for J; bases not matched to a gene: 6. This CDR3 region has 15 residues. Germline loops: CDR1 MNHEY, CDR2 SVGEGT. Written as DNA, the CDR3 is TGTGCCAGCAGTGTACCTACAGGGGGCAATCAGCCCCAGCATTTT. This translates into CASSVPTGGNQPQHF.

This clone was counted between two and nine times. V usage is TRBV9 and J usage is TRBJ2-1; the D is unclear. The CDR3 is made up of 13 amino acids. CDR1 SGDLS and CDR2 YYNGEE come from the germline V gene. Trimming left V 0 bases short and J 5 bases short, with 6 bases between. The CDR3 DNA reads TGTGCCAGCAGCGTAGTCCTAGACAATGAGCAGTTCTTC. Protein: CASSVVLDNEQFF.

In DNA, the CDR3 is TGTGCCAGCAGCGTCGGGACTAGCGGATTTGCAGATACGCAGTATTTT. Its protein product is CASSVGTSGFADTQYF. The chain uses TRBV5-8 and TRBJ2-3; TRBD2 matches at 11 bases. This CDR3 is 16 amino acids long. Germline V CDR1 and CDR2: SGHTS, YDEGEE. The J segment lost 4 bases and the V segment lost 4 bases, leaving 8 bases of the junction unmatched.

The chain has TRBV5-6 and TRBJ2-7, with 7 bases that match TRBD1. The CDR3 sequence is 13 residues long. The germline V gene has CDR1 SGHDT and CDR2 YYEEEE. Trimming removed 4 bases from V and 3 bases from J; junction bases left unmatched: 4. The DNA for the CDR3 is TGTGCCAGCAGCGGGGGACAGTACTACGAGCAGTACTTC. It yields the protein CASSGGQYYEQYF.

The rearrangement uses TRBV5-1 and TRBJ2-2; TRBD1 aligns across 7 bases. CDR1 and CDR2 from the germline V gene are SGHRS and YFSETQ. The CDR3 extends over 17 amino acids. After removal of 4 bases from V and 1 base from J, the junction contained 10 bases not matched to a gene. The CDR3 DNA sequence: TGCGCCAGCAGCCCGAGTTCCGGGACAGTGAACACCGGGGAGCTGTTTTTT. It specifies CASSPSSGTVNTGELFF.

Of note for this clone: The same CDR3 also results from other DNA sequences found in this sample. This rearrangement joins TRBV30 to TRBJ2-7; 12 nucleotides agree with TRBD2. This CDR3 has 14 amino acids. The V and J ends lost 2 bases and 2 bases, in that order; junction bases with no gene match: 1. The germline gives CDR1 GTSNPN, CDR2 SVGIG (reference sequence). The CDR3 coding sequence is TGTGCCTGGAGTCTAGCGGGAGGGACCTACGAGCAGTACTTC. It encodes CAWSLAGGTYEQYF.

CDR3 nucleotides: TGTGCCAGCAGTTCAGTACACACTGAAGCTTTCTTT. It codes for CASSSVHTEAFF. The gene calls are TRBV28 and TRBJ1-1; no clear D. This CDR3 is built from 12 residues. Germline values: CDR1 MDHEN, CDR2 SYDVKM. V lost 4 bases, J lost 3 bases, and 6 bases lay in between.

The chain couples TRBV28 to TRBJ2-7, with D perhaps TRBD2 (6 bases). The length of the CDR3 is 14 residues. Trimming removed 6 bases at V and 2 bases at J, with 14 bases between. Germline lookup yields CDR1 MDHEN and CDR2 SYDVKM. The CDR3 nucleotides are TGTGCCAGCAGAGGAGCGGGCCAGCCCTACGAGCAGTACTTC. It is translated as CASRGAGQPYEQYF.

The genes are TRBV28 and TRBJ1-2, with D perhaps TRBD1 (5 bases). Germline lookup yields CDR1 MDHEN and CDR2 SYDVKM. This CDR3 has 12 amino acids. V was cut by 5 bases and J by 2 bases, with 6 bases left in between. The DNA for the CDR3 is TGTGCCAGCAGTCCAGGGAACTATGGCTACACCTTC. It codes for CASSPGNYGYTF.

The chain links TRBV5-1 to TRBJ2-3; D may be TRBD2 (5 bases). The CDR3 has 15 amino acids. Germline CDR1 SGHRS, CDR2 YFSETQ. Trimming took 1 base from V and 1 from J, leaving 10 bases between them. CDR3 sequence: CASSLRAAGTDTQYF. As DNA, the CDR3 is TGCGCCAGCAGCTTGCGGGCAGCGGGCACAGATACGCAGTATTTT.

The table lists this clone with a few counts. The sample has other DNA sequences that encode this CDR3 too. The CDR3 protein is CAWSVPDRGIGGNTIYF. The CDR3 DNA follows: TGTGCCTGGAGTGTACCGGACAGGGGGATAGGTGGAAACACCATATATTTT. The V gene is TRBV30, the J gene TRBJ1-3; 10 bases match TRBD1. CDR3 length equals 17 residues. Germline V gene lookup returns CDR1 GTSNPN and CDR2 SVGIG (reference sequence). With 0 bases clipped from V and 3 bases from J, the junction kept 8 bases outside the gene matches.

The CDR3 DNA sequence: TGTGCCAGCAGCTTAGGAAGATCGAGGGTGGAGGCCCAGCATTTT. This translates into CASSLGRSRVEAQHF. This chain uses TRBV7-2 with TRBJ1-5; D uncertain. CDR3 size: 15 residues. Germline CDR1 SGHTA, CDR2 FQGNSA. V gave up 1 base and J gave up 11 bases, with 18 bases separating them.

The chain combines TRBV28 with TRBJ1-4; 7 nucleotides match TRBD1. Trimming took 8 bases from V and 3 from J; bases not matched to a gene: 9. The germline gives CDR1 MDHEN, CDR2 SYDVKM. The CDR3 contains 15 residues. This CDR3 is CASVDRAPANEKLFF. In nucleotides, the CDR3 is TGTGCCAGCGTTGACAGGGCTCCGGCTAATGAAAAACTGTTTTTT.

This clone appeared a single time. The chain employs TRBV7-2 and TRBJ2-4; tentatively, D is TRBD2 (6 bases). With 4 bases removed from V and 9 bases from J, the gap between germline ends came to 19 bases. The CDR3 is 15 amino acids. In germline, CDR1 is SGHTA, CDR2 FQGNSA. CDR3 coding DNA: TGTGCCAGCAGCTCGTCGGGCCCTCCGGAGGGCATTCAGTACTTC. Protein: CASSSSGPPEGIQYF.